Given below is one T cell receptor (beta chain) in context. Its matching antigen is unknown. This entry is derived from a study of long-term antiretroviral therapy in people with HIV. Study-wide points: From about 2003 to 2018, blood was obtained, possibly while participants received older ART regimens. Despite increasing after ART, diversity remained lower than that of transplant donor controls.

At least two post-ART and at least one pre-ART PBMC sample were available for each donor. This CDR3 is built from 15 residues. V shed 0 bases and J shed 3 bases, with 12 bases lying between them. Germline V CDR1 and CDR2: MNHEY, SMNVEV (reference sequence). Survey-level immunoSEQ v3.0 assays were run. Only in-frame clones appear in the TCRdb table, and some are missing; sequencing was by immunoSEQ multiplex PCR. This sample carries approximately 35,000 clones, roughly three quarters of them seen once, and the ten largest clones take roughly 3.2%. The sequencing used unsorted PBMCs, collected 1.9 years after starting antiretroviral therapy. The source of this sequence is a man between 18 and 29 years old with HIV. The chain joins TRBV27 to TRBJ2-7, with a weak D call TRBD1 (6 bases). The CDR3 DNA is TGTGCCAGCAGTTTATCCCAGGACAGCTACTACGAGCAGTACTTC. This translates into CASSLSQDSYYEQYF.